Following are 10 T cell receptor beta chains from one sample sequenced in a study of beta chain features in type 1 diabetes. The study's findings and limits: Among all four CD4+ subsets, Type 1 diabetes patients had TCRB CDR3s that were moderately but significantly shorter.

The antigens for these receptors are not known. The entirety of the isolated RNA underwent reverse transcription, so expressed TCRB transcripts were sequenced. Here immunoSEQ multiplex PCR was the method, and the copy in TCRdb shows in-frame clones only, minus some. The sample lists 150,000 to 200,000 clones; roughly 59% were seen once. The sequencing input was naive CD4+ T cells from blood. The receptor set was obtained from a man aged 25-45 years with type 1 diabetes.

This clone was seen a handful of times. This sequence joins TRBV25-1 and TRBJ2-7, with 9 bases aligning to TRBD1. Per the germline V gene, CDR1 is MGHDK and CDR2 is SYGVNS. Trimming removed 3 bases from V and 5 bases from J; junction bases left unmatched: 5. The CDR3 covers 14 residues. CDR3 nucleotide sequence: TGTGCCAGCAGTGATTGGGACAGGGCTAACGAGCAGTACTTC. Translated: CASSDWDRANEQYF.

This chain connects TRBV7-2 to TRBJ2-5; no definite D call. Trimming stripped 6 bases from V and 1 base from J, with 15 bases between. CDR3 length: 15 amino acids. CDR1 and CDR2 from the germline V gene are SGHTA and FQGNSA. This chain's CDR3 is CASRPPSGTQETQYF. CDR3 nucleotides: TGTGCCAGCAGGCCTCCATCAGGAACCCAAGAGACCCAGTACTTC.

V usage is TRBV29-1 and J usage is TRBJ2-5; perhaps TRBD2 as D (6 bases). V was cut by 6 bases and J by 1 base, with 12 bases left in between. The CDR3 has 13 amino acids. Germline V gene data show CDR1 as SQVTM and CDR2 as ANQGSEA. The CDR3 sequence is CSVAGSLQETQYF. In DNA, the CDR3 is TGCAGCGTGGCGGGATCTCTCCAAGAGACCCAGTACTTC.

The chain uses TRBV7-2 and TRBJ2-7; 9 bases align to TRBD2. This CDR3 region has 15 residues. Trimming took 5 bases from V and 3 from J; bases not matched to a gene: 8. From germline, CDR1 is SGHTA and CDR2 FQGNSA. In DNA, the CDR3 is TGTGCCAGCAGCCCCAGAGGGCGGGGGGGCTACGAGCAGTACTTC. Protein: CASSPRGRGGYEQYF.

V is TRBV6-5 and J is TRBJ1-2; 8 bases map to TRBD1. V gave up 2 bases and J gave up 6 bases; unmatched junction bases: 8. The CDR3 loop spans 15 amino acids. CDR1 is MNHEY and CDR2 is SVGAGI in the germline V gene. This CDR3 is CASSYTGQGLDGYTF. Written as DNA, the CDR3 is TGTGCCAGCAGTTACACTGGACAGGGATTGGATGGCTACACCTTC.

V gene TRBV14 combines with J gene TRBJ1-1, with D hard to call. The CDR3 is 15 amino acids. V was clipped by 5 bases and J by 5 bases, with 18 bases between them. Per the germline V gene, CDR1 is SGHDN and CDR2 is FVKESK. The CDR3 region has the DNA TGTGCCAGCAGCTATTACGGGAGGGAGGATACTGAAGCTTTCTTT. Residues: CASSYYGREDTEAFF.

This clone was recorded once. The chain carries TRBV25-1 and TRBJ1-2, with unresolved D. This CDR3 is 13 amino acids long. V was clipped by 3 bases and J by 7 bases, with 12 bases between them. The germline gives CDR1 MGHDK, CDR2 SYGVNS. The DNA for the CDR3 is TGTGCCAGCAGTGACAGCCTGGCGGCTGGCTACACCTTC. Translating it yields CASSDSLAAGYTF.

The chain combines TRBV30 with TRBJ2-4; maybe TRBD2 (5 bases). The CDR3 consists of 14 residues. V lost 3 bases and J lost 3, with 12 bases in between. Germline CDR1 reads GTSNPN; CDR2 reads SVGIG (reference sequence). CDR3 region: CAWSLEEGKNIQYF. DNA of the CDR3: TGTGCCTGGAGCTTGGAAGAGGGCAAAAACATTCAGTACTTC.

This clone was recorded only once. The rearrangement joins TRBV30 to TRBJ2-3; 10 nucleotides agree with TRBD2. Germline V gene sequence: CDR1 GTSNPN, CDR2 SVGIG (reference sequence). Losses at the gene ends were 5 bases for V and 6 bases for J; bases not matched to a gene: 5. The CDR3 has 13 amino acids. The CDR3 here is CAWENSGGDTQYF. For the CDR3, the DNA is TGTGCCTGGGAAAATAGCGGGGGGGATACGCAGTATTTT.

The chain couples TRBV7-9 to TRBJ1-1; D is possibly TRBD1 (5 bases). The germline gives CDR1 SEHNR, CDR2 FQNEAQ (reference sequence). This CDR3 contains 13 residues. Trimming took 6 bases from V and 5 from J, leaving 13 bases between them. As DNA, the CDR3 is TGTGCCAGCAGACCCGGGGGGAGGACTGAAGCTTTCTTT. This encodes CASRPGGRTEAFF.